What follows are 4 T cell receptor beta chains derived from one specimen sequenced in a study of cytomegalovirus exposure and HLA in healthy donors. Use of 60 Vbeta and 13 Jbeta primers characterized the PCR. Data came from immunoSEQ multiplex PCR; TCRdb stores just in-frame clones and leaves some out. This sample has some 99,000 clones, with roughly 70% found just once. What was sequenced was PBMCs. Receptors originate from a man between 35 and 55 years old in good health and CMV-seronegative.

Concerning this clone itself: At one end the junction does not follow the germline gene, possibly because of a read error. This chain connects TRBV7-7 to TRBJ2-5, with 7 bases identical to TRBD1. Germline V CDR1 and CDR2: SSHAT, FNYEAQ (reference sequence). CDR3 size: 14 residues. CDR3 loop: CASSGPGQQETQYF. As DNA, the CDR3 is TGTGCTAGCAGCGGACCGGGACAGCAAGAGACCCAGTACTTC.

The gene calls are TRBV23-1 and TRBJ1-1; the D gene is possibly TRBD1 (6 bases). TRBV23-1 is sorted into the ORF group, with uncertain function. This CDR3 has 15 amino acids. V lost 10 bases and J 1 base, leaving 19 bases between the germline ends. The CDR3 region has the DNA TGCGCCACTTGCGACAGGAGCACACCGAACACTGAAGCTTTCTTT. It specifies CATCDRSTPNTEAFF.

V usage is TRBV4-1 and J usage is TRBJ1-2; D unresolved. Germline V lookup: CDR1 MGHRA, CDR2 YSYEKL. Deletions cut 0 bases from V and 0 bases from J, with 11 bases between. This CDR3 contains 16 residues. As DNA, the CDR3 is TGCGCCAGCAGCCAAGATTTTTTATCGGCTAACTATGGCTACACCTTC. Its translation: CASSQDFLSANYGYTF.

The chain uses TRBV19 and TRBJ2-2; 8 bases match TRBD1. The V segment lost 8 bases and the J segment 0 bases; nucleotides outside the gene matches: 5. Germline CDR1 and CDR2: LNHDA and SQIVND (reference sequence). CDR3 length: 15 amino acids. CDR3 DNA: TGTGCCAGTGGGACACAGGGGGCGAACACCGGGGAGCTGTTTTTT. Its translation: CASGTQGANTGELFF.